The present TCR beta chain was sequenced within a study of T-cell memory formation after mild COVID-19. At the level of the study: Clustering of TCRs was largely donor specific.

TCRdb re-analysed the 5' RACE reads in MiXCR, keeping a single row per CDR3 protein. The sample lists more than 150,000 distinct CDR3 sequences, less than 20% occurring once. Study observations and caveats: Balance between CD4 and CD8 was seen in clones contracting day 15 to 85, and a CD4+ lean was seen in later expanders.

This clonotype has ten or more counts. Its specificity is not known. The clonotype comes from a man between 18 and 29 years old who had mild COVID-19 (a few samples of this study predate the infection). Cell type and time point are not known. Sample: PBMCs or a T cell subset sorted from them (not recorded which).

CDR3: CASRWGSYNEQFF. The CDR3, as DNA: TGTGCCAGCAGATGGGGCTCCTACAATGAGCAGTTCTTC. The chain carries TRBV6-5 and TRBJ2-1; no firm D call. V was clipped by 6 bases and J by 0 bases, with 6 bases between them. CDR3 length equals 13 residues. CDR1 is MNHEY and CDR2 is SVGAGI in the germline V gene.